Detailed here is one TCR beta chain. The antigen is unknown. TCRdb re-analysed the 5' RACE reads in MiXCR, keeping a single row per CDR3 protein. The table lists about 250,000 distinct CDR3 sequences, roughly 15% of them singletons, with 2.1% in the top ten. The data were taken from a study of T-cell memory formation after mild COVID-19. Study-wide results and limits: Pre-infection memory carried some responding clones, suggesting that cross-reactive memory joined.

V lost 4 bases, J lost 1 base, and 11 bases lay in between. The CDR3 loop spans 14 amino acids. Germline CDR1 and CDR2: MNHEY and SMNVEV (reference sequence). The sequenced sample consisted of PBMCs or a T cell subset sorted from them (not recorded which). The TCR originated in an adult woman who had mild COVID-19 (a few samples of this study predate the infection). Cell type and time point are not known. The chain uses TRBV27 and TRBJ2-7, with D possibly TRBD1 on 6 matching bases. CDR3 sequence: CASSSYRDSYEQYF. For the CDR3, the DNA is TGTGCCAGCAGTTCGTACAGGGATTCCTACGAGCAGTACTTC.